This passage covers 27 T cell receptor beta chains from one sample sequenced in a study of blood T cell repertoires in COVID-19. Clones were sequenced by immunoSEQ multiplex PCR, and TCRdb holds only the in-frame ones, with some missing. The profile shows around 620,000 clones, 85% to 90% of them singletons. Input material: peripheral blood. The source is a woman aged 18-29 years with acute or convalescent COVID-19.

V gene TRBV6-2 or TRBV6-3 combines with J gene TRBJ2-1, with TRBD2 matching 10 bases. The J segment lost 0 bases and the V segment lost 5 bases, leaving 4 bases of the junction unmatched. In germline, CDR1 is MNHEY, CDR2 SVGEGT. The CDR3 extends over 16 amino acids. This chain's CDR3 is CASSPSGGGSYNEQFF. The CDR3 region has the DNA TGTGCCAGCAGTCCCAGCGGGGGGGGCTCCTACAATGAGCAGTTCTTC.

V usage is TRBV2 and J usage is TRBJ1-4; D is uncertain. The V and J ends lost 0 bases and 6 bases respectively, with 11 bases between them. This CDR3 contains 15 residues. Per germline, CDR1 SNHLY and CDR2 FYNNEI. The CDR3 DNA sequence: TGTGCCAGCAGTGAAGCGCGGCTTACTGATGAAAAACTGTTTTTT. Translation gives CASSEARLTDEKLFF.

The chain employs TRBV19 and TRBJ1-1, with D unclear. Per the germline V gene, CDR1 is LNHDA and CDR2 is SQIVND (reference sequence). Deletions cut 4 bases from V and 4 bases from J, with 13 bases between. The CDR3 runs 14 residues. The CDR3 reads CASSRFQVLTEAFF. The CDR3 DNA reads as TGTGCCAGTAGTAGGTTCCAGGTGCTCACTGAAGCTTTCTTT.

The rearrangement links TRBV4-1 to TRBJ2-7; 11 bases are a match to TRBD1. Germline lookup yields CDR1 MGHRA and CDR2 YSYEKL. V shed 4 bases and J 5 bases; nucleotides not matched to a gene: 10. CDR3 size: 16 residues. The CDR3 DNA reads as TGCGCCAGCAGCCGTCCGGGACAGGGGGTGCCCAACGAGCAGTACTTC. Amino acids: CASSRPGQGVPNEQYF.

In this sample, this clone turned up once. The genes are TRBV18 and TRBJ2-1; 9 bases are a match to TRBD2. Looked up from germline, CDR1 is KGHSH and CDR2 is LQKENI. The length of the CDR3 is 16 residues. J was trimmed by 8 bases and V by 0 bases; bases with no gene match: 8. The CDR3 DNA sequence: TGTGCCAGCTCACCACCCCAGCGGGGGGTCATAGATGAGCAGTTCTTC. Amino acids: CASSPPQRGVIDEQFF.

The rearrangement uses TRBV7-2 and TRBJ2-1; 10 bases are shared with TRBD1. The CDR3 sequence is 15 residues long. The germline V gene has CDR1 SGHTA and CDR2 FQGNSA. The trim removed 1 base at V and 6 bases at J, leaving 3 bases unmatched. Written as DNA, the CDR3 is TGTGCCAGCAGCTTAGTGGGGACAGGGGCCAATGAGCAGTTCTTC. This sequence encodes CASSLVGTGANEQFF.

The chain joins TRBV29-1 to TRBJ2-7; possible D gene TRBD2, 6 bases. V was pared by 4 bases and J by 2 bases, with 9 bases between. Germline loops: CDR1 SQVTM, CDR2 ANQGSEA. This CDR3 has 12 residues. The CDR3 nucleotides read TGCAGCGTTGCGCGGGGTACCTACGAGCAGTACTTC. Its translation: CSVARGTYEQYF.

In DNA form, the CDR3 reads TGTGCCAGTAGTATAGGGCCCGTTGGAAGGGGCAACACTGAAGCTTTCTTT. Its protein product is CASSIGPVGRGNTEAFF. The chain couples TRBV19 to TRBJ1-1; D is perhaps TRBD1 (5 bases). From germline, CDR1 is LNHDA and CDR2 SQIVND (reference sequence). Trimming cost V 1 base and J 2 bases, with 17 bases left between them. This CDR3 has 17 residues.

This clone was seen once. J is TRBJ2-2 and V is TRBV11-3; 7 nucleotides match TRBD1. The V gene end was trimmed by 5 bases and the J gene end by 1 base; junction bases not matched to a gene: 4. Germline values: CDR1 SGHNT, CDR2 YENEEA. The CDR3 has 15 residues. CDR3 coding DNA: TGTGCCAGCAGCCCCGGGACAGTGAACACCGGGGAGCTGTTTTTT. Translated, it gives CASSPGTVNTGELFF.

The chain joins TRBV9 to TRBJ2-7; D perhaps matches TRBD2 (5 bases). Trimming pared 5 bases from V and 7 bases from J, leaving 16 bases between. The germline V gene has CDR1 SGDLS and CDR2 YYNGEE. The CDR3 contains 13 residues. The CDR3 loop is CASSKGGGGEQYF. The CDR3 DNA is TGTGCCAGCAGTAAAGGAGGCGGAGGAGAGCAGTACTTC.

The chain uses TRBV28 and TRBJ1-3; D not certain. Deletions cut 11 bases from V and 4 bases from J, with 12 bases between. CDR1 is MDHEN, CDR2 SYDVKM, per germline. This CDR3 has 12 amino acids. This CDR3 is CAGGFPGNTIYF. The CDR3 DNA reads TGTGCCGGAGGCTTCCCCGGAAACACCATATATTTT.

The chain carries TRBV11-3 and TRBJ1-1, with D possibly being TRBD1 (6 bases). The germline V gene has CDR1 SGHNT and CDR2 YENEEA. This CDR3 region has 14 residues. V lost 5 bases and J 4 bases, leaving 14 bases between the germline ends. This CDR3 reads CASSLAGAGTEAFF. The CDR3 DNA reads TGTGCCAGCAGCCTTGCAGGGGCTGGCACTGAAGCTTTCTTT.

This clone was seen just once. The chain has TRBV6-2 or TRBV6-3 and TRBJ1-5; 8 bases align to TRBD1. Germline CDR1 MNHEY, CDR2 SVGEGT. This CDR3 is built from 17 residues. Trimming took 4 bases from V and 1 from J; bases not matched to a gene: 9. The CDR3 protein is CASSFRQTGVSNQPQHF. The CDR3 nucleotides read TGTGCCAGCAGTTTCCGACAGACAGGGGTAAGCAATCAGCCCCAGCATTTT.

The chain is built from TRBV5-4 and TRBJ2-3; 9 bases are a match to TRBD2. Germline loops: CDR1 SGHNT, CDR2 YYREEE (reference sequence). CDR3 size: 17 residues. The junction had 10 bases not matched to a gene; V was cut back by 4 bases and J by 1 base. CDR3 in amino acids: CASSPHSGGPGTDTQYF. DNA of the CDR3: TGTGCCAGCAGCCCCCATAGCGGGGGCCCGGGCACAGATACGCAGTATTTT.

V gene TRBV4-2 combines with J gene TRBJ1-2; D uncertain. The germline V gene encodes CDR1 LGHNA and CDR2 YNFKEQ. V was clipped by 0 bases and J by 7 bases, with 6 bases between them. This CDR3 contains 12 residues. CDR3 sequence reads: CASSQDGGGYTF. CDR3 DNA: TGTGCCAGCAGCCAAGACGGAGGTGGCTACACCTTC.

V usage is TRBV29-1 and J usage is TRBJ1-5; 7 nucleotides match TRBD1. CDR1 is SQVTM, CDR2 ANQGSEA, per germline. With V trimmed by 7 bases and J by 6 bases, 9 bases remained unmatched. The CDR3 runs 13 residues. The CDR3 here is CSAGDREGQPQHF. The DNA of the CDR3 is TGCAGCGCCGGGGACAGAGAGGGTCAGCCCCAGCATTTT.

The V gene is TRBV24-1, the J gene TRBJ1-3; 7 bases fit TRBD1. V trimming: 5 bases; J trimming: 0 bases; junction bases outside the gene matches: 9. CDR1 and CDR2 (germline): KGHDR, SFDVKD. This CDR3 spans 17 amino acids. CDR3 nucleotide sequence: TGTGCCACCAGTGTCTCGGGACAGCAAATCTCTGGAAACACCATATATTTT. This encodes CATSVSGQQISGNTIYF.

The chain links TRBV7-3 to TRBJ2-1, with 12 bases that match TRBD2. The CDR3 has 17 amino acids. V lost 1 base and J lost 4; bases outside the gene matches: 5. Germline V gives CDR1 SGHTA, CDR2 FQGTGA. CDR3 region: CASSLSSSGGAYNEQFF. In nucleotides, the CDR3 is TGTGCCAGCAGCTTAAGCTCTAGCGGGGGGGCTTACAATGAGCAGTTCTTC. Drawing the rest from reference TRBV7-3 and TRBJ2-1, the complete variable domain is GAGVSQTPSNKVTEKGKYVELRCDPISGHTALYWYRQSLGQGPEFLIYFQGTGAADDSGLPNDRFFAVRPEGSVSTLKIQRTERGDSAVYLCASSLSSSGGAYNEQFFGPGTRLTVL.

The chain links TRBV14 to TRBJ2-3; 14 bases fit TRBD2. Germline lookup yields CDR1 SGHDN and CDR2 FVKESK. V lost 1 base and J lost 5; bases outside the gene matches: 5. CDR3 length: 17 amino acids. The CDR3 region is CASSQVRLAGGRDTQYF. The CDR3 DNA follows: TGTGCCAGCAGCCAAGTCCGACTAGCGGGGGGGAGAGATACGCAGTATTTT.

The chain employs TRBV6-6 and TRBJ1-2; a possible D gene is TRBD1 (6 bases). The germline CDR1 and CDR2 sequences are MNHNY and SVGAGI (reference sequence). This CDR3 region has 13 residues. Trimming shortened V by 5 bases and J by 8 bases, and 15 bases separated the two germline ends. The CDR3 bases are TGTGCCAGCAGTCGCCTCAAGGGGGAGGGCTACACCTTC. This translates into CASSRLKGEGYTF.

The rearrangement uses TRBV7-2 and TRBJ1-2; 10 bases are a match to TRBD1. Germline V gene sequence: CDR1 SGHTA, CDR2 FQGNSA. This CDR3 spans 13 amino acids. Germline trimming cut 5 bases from V and 6 bases from J; bases unmatched to any gene: 3. The CDR3 sequence is CASSADRGDGYTF. As DNA, the CDR3 is TGTGCCAGCAGCGCGGACAGGGGGGATGGCTACACCTTC. Looking up the rest from reference TRBV7-2 and TRBJ1-2 gives the full variable domain: GAGVSQSPSNKVTEKGKDVELRCDPISGHTALYWYRQSLGQGLEFLIYFQGNSAPDKSGLPSDRFSAERTGGSVSTLTIQRTQQEDSAVYLCASSADRGDGYTFGSGTRLTVV.

The genes are TRBV29-1 and TRBJ2-3, with a weak D call TRBD2 (5 bases). Trimming stripped 4 bases from V and 10 bases from J, with 18 bases between. This CDR3 is built from 13 residues. Germline V gives CDR1 SQVTM, CDR2 ANQGSEA. The CDR3: CSVVEGMNLAQYF. The CDR3 DNA reads as TGCAGCGTTGTTGAGGGAATGAACCTGGCGCAGTATTTT.

V usage is TRBV12-3 or TRBV12-4 and J usage is TRBJ1-2; tentative D call: TRBD1 (5 bases). The V end was cut by 7 bases, the J end by 4 bases, with 13 bases between. CDR3 size: 13 residues. The CDR3 nucleotides are TGTGCCAGCACTCCGGTCCAGGGCTATGGCTACACCTTC. Translating it yields CASTPVQGYGYTF.

The V and J genes are TRBV5-4 and TRBJ2-1; 7 positions agree with TRBD2. Trimming took 0 bases from V and 10 from J; bases not matched to a gene: 13. The CDR3 contains 16 residues. Germline values: CDR1 SGHNT, CDR2 YYREEE (reference sequence). The CDR3 DNA reads TGTGCCAGCAGCTTGGGGGGGACCCGACTAGCCGGAGAGCAGTTCTTC. Protein: CASSLGGTRLAGEQFF. The whole variable domain, filled in from reference TRBV5-4 and TRBJ2-1, reads ETGVTQSPTHLIKTRGQQVTLRCSSQSGHNTVSWYQQALGQGPQFIFQYYREEENGRGNFPPRFSGLQFPNYSSELNVNALELDDSALYLCASSLGGTRLAGEQFFGPGTRLTVL.

V and J are TRBV12-5 and TRBJ2-1; 7 bases fit TRBD2. This CDR3 is built from 15 residues. Germline V gene data show CDR1 as LGHNT and CDR2 as FRNRAP. V lost 5 bases and J lost 2; bases outside the gene matches: 6. The CDR3 is CASGTGTTTYNEQFF. In nucleotides, the CDR3 is TGTGCTAGTGGTACCGGGACTACGACCTACAATGAGCAGTTCTTC.

This sequence joins TRBV27 and TRBJ2-7; TRBD1 agrees at 9 bases. The V and J ends lost 5 bases and 6 bases, in that order; junction bases with no gene match: 11. This CDR3 has 15 amino acids. From germline, CDR1 is MNHEY and CDR2 SMNVEV (reference sequence). The CDR3 DNA follows: TGTGCCAGCAGTCCGGACTGGACAGGGGTCTCCGAGCAGTACTTC. It translates to CASSPDWTGVSEQYF.

Comments on this clone: The same CDR3 is also encoded by other DNA sequences in this sample. This chain connects TRBV7-9 to TRBJ1-5; the D is unclear. V was cut by 5 bases and J by 1 base, with 3 bases left in between. The CDR3 has 12 amino acids. Germline-derived CDR1 and CDR2 are SEHNR and FQNEAQ (reference sequence). CDR3 sequence reads: CASSLSNQPQHF. The CDR3 DNA sequence: TGTGCCAGCAGCCTGAGCAATCAGCCCCAGCATTTT.